This T cell receptor (beta chain) was captured by sequencing in a study of blood T cell repertoires in COVID-19. Study-level information: The analysed material was cDNA or gDNA that came from T cells, B-cell-depleted T cells, or PBMCs.

This CDR3 has 16 residues. The V end was cut by 5 bases, the J end by 0 bases, with 14 bases between. The germline gives CDR1 MNHEY, CDR2 SMNVEV (reference sequence). This clone has only a few counts. Authors' processing steps: Nucleated cell number was recorded as an estimate derived from reference gene primer amplification. Only in-frame clones appear in the TCRdb table, and some are missing; sequencing was by immunoSEQ multiplex PCR. Clone size and the V and J calls come from that table; the DNA yielded D and trimming. The data contain roughly 260,000 clones, approximately 83% of them seen just once; the ten biggest clones take up 1.5% to 2%. Participant ages covered about 18 to 100 years across about 25 US areas. Recovered participants had two consecutive negative NP/OP PCR tests, healthcare professional clearance, or symptom resolution.

This chain connects TRBV27 to TRBJ1-5; D remains ambiguous. This clonotype was obtained from a woman aged 45-60 years who had recovered from COVID-19. The source material was PBMCs or T cells enriched from blood (not recorded which). The CDR3 sequence: CASSPTRSYSNQPQHF. CDR3 in DNA: TGTGCCAGCAGTCCGACACGGTCGTATAGCAATCAGCCCCAGCATTTT.